A selection of T cell receptor beta chains follows, all from one sample in a study of cytomegalovirus exposure and HLA in healthy donors. Measured with immunoSEQ multiplex PCR; TCRdb has only the in-frame clones, and not every one. The sample consists of more than 65,000 clones, about 95% of them appearing once. The sequencing input was PBMCs. The receptors shown here come from a woman between 18 and 30 years old in good health and CMV-seronegative. CDR3s include the opening cysteine and the closing phenylalanine or tryptophan. D genes are given only for firm matches. Clone size is stated in some rows and not others, as once, few, many or a class when expanded.

CDR3 length	V gene	D gene	clone size	J gene	CDR3 protein	CDR3 DNA
16	TRBV2	TRBD1	NA	TRBJ1-4	CASSEGGQGWRRKLFF	TGTGCCAGCAGTGAAGGGGGACAGGGTTGGAGAAGAAAACTGTTTTTT
14	TRBV5-1	TRBD1	NA	TRBJ2-3	CASSQGTGGATQYF	TGCGCCAGCAGCCAAGGGACAGGGGGAGCTACGCAGTATTTT
15	TRBV4-1	NA	NA	TRBJ1-5	CASSQVGAGNQPQHF	TGCGCCAGCAGCCAAGTGGGGGCAGGCAATCAGCCCCAGCATTTT
13	TRBV6-5	NA	NA	TRBJ2-5	CASSYFSQETQYF	TGTGCCAGCAGTTACTTCAGCCAAGAGACCCAGTACTTC
16	TRBV19	TRBD2	NA	TRBJ2-7	CASSIELAGSSYEQYF	TGTGCCAGTAGTATTGAACTAGCGGGGAGCTCCTACGAGCAGTACTTC
13	TRBV29-1	NA	NA	TRBJ1-1	CSAETTVNTEAFF	TGCAGCGCAGAAACGACAGTGAACACTGAAGCTTTCTTT
14	TRBV11-2	TRBD1	NA	TRBJ1-2	CASSSLGQGSGYTF	TGTGCCAGCAGCTCCCTCGGACAGGGGAGTGGCTACACCTTC
13	TRBV6-5	NA	NA	TRBJ1-2	CASSLRGIYGYTF	TGTGCCAGCAGCCTCAGGGGAATCTATGGCTACACCTTC
15	TRBV5-1	NA	NA	TRBJ2-5	CASSFIGQNQETQYF	TGCGCCAGCAGCTTCATCGGACAAAACCAAGAGACCCAGTACTTC
13	TRBV10-3	NA	NA	TRBJ1-5	CAISSGSNQPQHF	TGTGCCATCAGCTCAGGTAGCAATCAGCCCCAGCATTTT
14	TRBV27	TRBD1	NA	TRBJ1-5	CASSSGQLNQPQHF	TGTGCCAGCAGTTCGGGACAGCTGAATCAGCCCCAGCATTTT
17	TRBV5-1	NA	NA	TRBJ1-2	CASSPGGTANPNYGYTF	TGCGCCAGCAGCCCCGGAGGGACGGCGAACCCTAACTATGGCTACACCTTC
14	TRBV19	NA	once	TRBJ1-5	CASSPPGMCQPQHF	TGTGCCAGTAGTCCCCCAGGGATGTGTCAGCCCCAGCATTTT
14	TRBV18	NA	NA	TRBJ1-5	CASSPVRGDQPQHF	TGTGCCAGCTCACCGGTAAGGGGCGATCAGCCCCAGCATTTT
14	TRBV2	TRBD1	few	TRBJ1-5	CASSETGINQPQHF	TGTGCCAGCAGCGAGACAGGGATCAATCAGCCCCAGCATTTT
15	TRBV5-1	NA	NA	TRBJ1-2	CASKADSGRIYGYTF	TGCGCCAGCAAGGCGGACAGTGGACGGATTTATGGCTACACCTTC
14	TRBV7-2	NA	NA	TRBJ2-3	CASSLGTSTDTQYF	TGTGCCAGCAGCTTAGGGACTAGCACAGATACGCAGTATTTT
15	TRBV25-1	NA	NA	TRBJ2-1	CASSELRFPNNEQFF	TGTGCCAGCAGTGAGCTCAGATTCCCCAACAATGAGCAGTTCTTC
12	TRBV14	NA	NA	TRBJ2-3	CASSFSADTQYF	TGTGCCAGCAGCTTTAGCGCAGATACGCAGTATTTT
18	TRBV5-1	TRBD2	NA	TRBJ2-1	CASSLTLAGYSSYNEQFF	TGCGCCAGCAGCTTGACCCTAGCGGGCTACAGCTCCTACAATGAGCAGTTCTTC
16	TRBV7-2	NA	once	TRBJ2-7	CASSGLSGPRGNEQYF	TGTGCCAGCAGCGGCCTTTCGGGTCCTCGGGGGAACGAGCAGTACTTC
12	TRBV9	TRBD1	NA	TRBJ1-2	CASGQGMMGYTF	TGTGCCAGCGGACAGGGGATGATGGGCTACACCTTC
15	TRBV6-5	NA	NA	TRBJ1-5	CASSYSYRENQPQHF	TGTGCCAGCAGTTACTCGTATAGAGAAAATCAGCCCCAGCATTTT
16	TRBV4-2	NA	NA	TRBJ2-1	CASSQDLLGAGPEAFF	TGTGCCAGCAGCCAAGATCTTTTGGGGGCGGGCCCCGAGGCGTTCTTC
11	TRBV18	NA	NA	TRBJ2-7	CASSPDRKQYF	TGTGCCAGCTCACCCGACAGAAAGCAGTACTTC
13	TRBV10-3	NA	NA	TRBJ2-6	CATQGSGANVLTF	TGTGCCACCCAGGGTTCTGGGGCCAACGTCCTGACTTTC
15	TRBV5-4	TRBD2	NA	TRBJ2-1	CASSLLAGGVNEQFF	TGTGCCAGCAGCTTACTAGCGGGAGGGGTCAATGAGCAGTTCTTC
15	TRBV7-2	TRBD1	NA	TRBJ1-2	CASSLGTGGNYGYTF	TGTGCCAGCAGCCTAGGGACAGGGGGTAACTATGGCTACACCTTC
15	TRBV19	TRBD1	NA	TRBJ2-1	CASSIGQGVVNEQFF	TGTGCCAGTAGTATTGGACAGGGGGTAGTCAATGAGCAGTTCTTC
14	TRBV30	TRBD1	NA	TRBJ1-6	CAWSQDRGNSPLHF	TGTGCCTGGAGTCAGGACAGGGGGAATTCACCCCTCCACTTT